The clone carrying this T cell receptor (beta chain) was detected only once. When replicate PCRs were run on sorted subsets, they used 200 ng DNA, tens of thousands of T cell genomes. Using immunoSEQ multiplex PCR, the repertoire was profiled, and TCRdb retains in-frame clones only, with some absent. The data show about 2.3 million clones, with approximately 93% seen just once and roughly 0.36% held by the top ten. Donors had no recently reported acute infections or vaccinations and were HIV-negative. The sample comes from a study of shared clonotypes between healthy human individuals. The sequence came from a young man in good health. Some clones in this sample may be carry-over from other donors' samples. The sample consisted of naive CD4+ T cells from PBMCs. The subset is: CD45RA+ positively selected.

CDR3 nucleotides: TGTGCCAGCTCACCACCTACTAGCCTAGCGATCACAGATACGCAGTATTTT. Translated, it gives CASSPPTSLAITDTQYF. The V and J genes are TRBV18 and TRBJ2-3; D might be TRBD2 (6 bases). The V gene lost 0 bases and the J gene lost 2 bases, with 15 bases spanning the gap. Looked up from germline, CDR1 is KGHSH and CDR2 is LQKENI. The length of the CDR3 is 17 residues. Full variable domain (missing parts from reference TRBV18 and TRBJ2-3): NAGVMQNPRHLVRRRGQEARLRCSPMKGHSHVYWYRQLPEEGLKFMVYLQKENIIDESGMPKERFSAEFPKEGPSILRIQQVVRGDSAAYFCASSPPTSLAITDTQYFGPGTRLTVL.